This T cell receptor (beta chain) is from a study of T cells in Graves' hyperthyroidism and ophthalmopathy. Study at large: At the time of initial diagnosis and before any treatment, peripheral blood was collected.

The germline gives CDR1 LGHNA, CDR2 YNFKEQ. J gave up 7 bases and V 7 bases, and 10 bases lay outside the gene matches. This CDR3 comprises 15 residues. Investigators excluded patients with uncontrolled infection, other autoimmune disease, pregnancy or lactation. Used for diagnoses were clinical symptoms, serum thyroxine and TRAb, thyroid ultrasound and orbital computed tomography. It was RNA transcripts that yielded the amplified TCR beta CDR3 regions. First-round RT-PCR with HTBI primers amplified the TCR CDR3 region. One entry per CDR3 protein, called by TCRdb with MiXCR from the multiplex PCR reads. The sample lists some 570,000 distinct CDR3 sequences; 15% to 20% were seen once.

Sequenced input: blood. This clonotype originated in a woman aged 18-35 years with Graves' ophthalmopathy. This sequence joins TRBV4-2 and TRBJ1-5, with 10 bases matching TRBD1. The CDR3 reads CASKNGQGVNQPQHF. The CDR3 coding sequence is TGTGCCAGCAAAAACGGACAGGGGGTCAACCAGCCCCAGCATTTT.